This entry features one TCR beta chain sequence. Its antigen remains unknown. The data were obtained in a study of response to subunit inactivated influenza vaccine. V shed 0 bases and J 2 bases; nucleotides not matched to a gene: 7. CDR1 MNHEY and CDR2 SVGAGI come from the germline V gene. This CDR3 region has 16 residues. Study-wide results and limits: Authors proposed each seasonal influenza vaccination draws in few new T cells.

TCRdb re-derived calls from the RT-PCR reads in MiXCR, one entry per CDR3 protein. The sample carries 750,000 to 850,000 distinct CDR3 sequences, around a sixth recorded once. This chain joins TRBV6-5 and TRBJ2-7; 7 bases are a match to TRBD2. This TCR came from a man aged 50-60 years who received an inactivated influenza vaccine. Sample: PBMCs from blood, taken 5 days after vaccination. The CDR3 DNA reads as TGTGCCAGCAGTTACTCGGGGACGGGAGGTGCCTACGAGCAGTACTTC. It is translated as CASSYSGTGGAYEQYF.